This T cell receptor beta chain originates from a study of response to subunit inactivated influenza vaccine. One entry per CDR3 protein results from TCRdb running MiXCR on the RT-PCR reads. The sample holds about 800,000 distinct CDR3 sequences, 21% seen once. CDR1 and CDR2 from the germline V gene are LNHDA and SQIVND (reference sequence). Trimming removed 9 bases at V and 5 bases at J, with 13 bases between. The CDR3 totals 13 residues. This chain links TRBV19 with TRBJ2-2, with D tentatively TRBD1 (5 bases). The sample here was PBMCs from blood, taken 5 to 6 days after vaccination. The receptor was isolated from a man aged 50 or older who received an inactivated influenza vaccine. The CDR3 DNA is TGTGCCAGCGATACAGGCCTAACCGGGGAGCTGTTTTTT. Translated, it gives CASDTGLTGELFF.